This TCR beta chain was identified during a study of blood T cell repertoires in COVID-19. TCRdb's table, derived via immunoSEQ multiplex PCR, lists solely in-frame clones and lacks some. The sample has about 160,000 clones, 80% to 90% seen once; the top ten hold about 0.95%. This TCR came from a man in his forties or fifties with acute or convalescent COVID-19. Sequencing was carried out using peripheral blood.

The CDR3 loop reads CASSFMTGGQETQYF. The CDR3, as DNA: TGTGCCAGCAGCTTCATGACAGGGGGACAAGAGACCCAGTACTTC. This chain links TRBV5-5 with TRBJ2-5; 9 positions agree with TRBD1. The V segment lost 2 bases and the J segment 2 bases; nucleotides outside the gene matches: 4. This CDR3 has 15 residues. Germline assignment: CDR1 SGHKS and CDR2 YYEKEE (reference sequence).